Following are 15 T cell receptor beta chains from one sample sequenced in a study of cytomegalovirus exposure and HLA in healthy donors. Profiled with immunoSEQ multiplex PCR; TCRdb holds only in-frame clones, not every one. Here the sample spans 150,000 to 200,000 clones, around nine tenths being singletons. The sample comprised PBMCs. All receptors derive from a woman younger than 30 in good health and CMV-seronegative.

The rearrangement links TRBV12-2 to TRBJ1-5; TRBD1, the table's D call, lacks a check against the DNA. TRBV12-2 is noted as a pseudogene. This CDR3 is built from 12 residues. The CDR3 sequence: CTRGRCNQPQHF. The DNA of the CDR3 is TGTACCAGGGGGCGATGCAATCAGCCCCAGCATTTT.

The CDR3, as DNA: TGTGCCAGCAGTTATCGGGACAGTACAGATACGCAGTATTTT. Encoded protein: CASSYRDSTDTQYF. The V and J genes are TRBV6-5 and TRBJ2-3; 7 bases line up with TRBD1. The V and J ends lost 3 bases and 3 bases, in that order; junction bases with no gene match: 3. Germline CDR1 MNHEY, CDR2 SVGAGI. The CDR3 is 14 amino acids.

The chain has TRBV5-6 and TRBJ1-4; 7 nucleotides match TRBD1. The CDR3 length is 16 residues. J was trimmed by 2 bases and V by 1 base; bases with no gene match: 5. Germline CDR1 SGHDT, CDR2 YYEEEE. The CDR3 sequence is CASSLRGLGTNEKLFF. In DNA form, the CDR3 reads TGTGCCAGCAGCTTGAGGGGGCTGGGGACTAATGAAAAACTGTTTTTT. Full variable domain (outside the CDR3, taken from reference TRBV5-6 and TRBJ1-4): DAGVTQSPTHLIKTRGQQVTLRCSPKSGHDTVSWYQQALGQGPQFIFQYYEEEERQRGNFPDRFSGHQFPNYSSELNVNALLLGDSALYLCASSLRGLGTNEKLFFGSGTQLSVL.

J is TRBJ2-1 and V is TRBV9; weak D call: TRBD1 (5 bases). The CDR3 totals 15 residues. The germline V gene has CDR1 SGDLS and CDR2 YYNGEE. The V end was cut by 1 base, the J end by 10 bases, with 18 bases between. The CDR3 DNA follows: TGTGCCAGCAGCGTACCCCCCAAAGGGGCTGGGGAGCAGTTCTTC. Translating gives CASSVPPKGAGEQFF.

The chain recombines TRBV5-4 with TRBJ2-1; D uncertain. The V gene's germline CDR1 is SGHNT and CDR2 YYREEE (reference sequence). The CDR3 loop spans 13 amino acids. Trimming removed 0 bases at V and 4 bases at J, with 5 bases between. The CDR3 nucleotides read TGTGCCAGCAGCTTGGTCGGTTACAATGAGCAGTTCTTC. Residues: CASSLVGYNEQFF.

The chain is built from TRBV7-2 and TRBJ2-2, with D possibly matching TRBD2 (6 bases). The germline V and J ends were trimmed by 2 bases and 2 bases, with 9 bases remaining between them. The length of the CDR3 is 15 residues. Germline V gives CDR1 SGHTA, CDR2 FQGNSA. The CDR3: CASSLSGSNTGELFF. The CDR3 DNA is TGTGCCAGCAGCTTATCCGGGAGTAACACCGGGGAGCTGTTTTTT.

V and J are TRBV7-9 and TRBJ2-5, with D possibly being TRBD1 (5 bases). CDR1 and CDR2 (germline): SEHNR, FQNEAQ (reference sequence). The CDR3 extends over 14 amino acids. V was pared by 1 base and J by 2 bases, with 8 bases between. The chain's CDR3 is CASSLEAGQETQYF. The CDR3 region has the DNA TGTGCCAGCAGCTTAGAGGCAGGGCAAGAGACCCAGTACTTC. Supplemented by reference TRBV7-9 and TRBJ2-5, the full variable domain reads DTGVSQNPRHKITKRGQNVTFRCDPISEHNRLYWYRQTLGQGPEFLTYFQNEAQLEKSRLLSDRFSAERPKGSFSTLEIQRTEQGDSAMYLCASSLEAGQETQYFGPGTRLLVL.

Notes on this clone: The same CDR3 is also encoded by other DNA sequences in this sample. The CDR3 sequence is CASSLDRGQPQHF. CDR3 DNA: TGCGCCAGCAGCTTGGACAGGGGACAGCCCCAGCATTTT. The chain is built from TRBV5-1 and TRBJ1-5; TRBD1 agrees at 7 bases. From germline, CDR1 is SGHRS and CDR2 YFSETQ. Losses at the gene ends were 0 bases for V and 7 bases for J; bases not matched to a gene: 1. The CDR3 spans 13 residues.

The rearrangement uses TRBV1 and TRBJ2-1; the DNA was not used to check the table's D call, TRBD2. TRBV1 is a recognized pseudogene. This CDR3 contains 15 residues. The CDR3 DNA sequence: TGCACCAGCGGTCCCCGGGAGCGGGCCTACAATGAGCAGTTCTTC. Amino acids: CTSGPRERAYNEQFF.

This clone has at least ten counts. Other nucleotide sequences in the sample specify the same CDR3. The J gene is TRBJ1-1, the V gene TRBV5-1; D may be TRBD1 (5 bases). Trimming shortened V by 3 bases and J by 0 bases, and 9 bases separated the two germline ends. Looked up from germline, CDR1 is SGHRS and CDR2 is YFSETQ. The CDR3 runs to 14 residues. CDR3 nucleotide sequence: TGCGCCAGCAGCTACGGGGGTATGAACACTGAAGCTTTCTTT. Residues: CASSYGGMNTEAFF.

The rearrangement joins TRBV19 to TRBJ1-2; D gene uncertain. This CDR3 contains 15 residues. Germline CDR1 reads LNHDA; CDR2 reads SQIVND (reference sequence). Trimming pared 4 bases from V and 6 bases from J, leaving 18 bases between. CDR3 in amino acids: CASSRGPGEMDGYTF. DNA for the CDR3: TGTGCCAGTAGTAGAGGTCCCGGGGAAATGGATGGCTACACCTTC.

The chain recombines TRBV27 with TRBJ2-7, with 9 positions matching TRBD1. Germline assignment: CDR1 MNHEY and CDR2 SMNVEV (reference sequence). The CDR3 totals 14 residues. The junction had 4 bases not matched to a gene; V was cut back by 4 bases and J by 3 bases. CDR3: CASSSLDRGYEQYF. For the CDR3, the DNA is TGTGCCAGCAGTTCCCTGGACAGGGGCTACGAGCAGTACTTC.

The genes are TRBV5-4 and TRBJ1-2, with 9 bases identical to TRBD1. This CDR3 is built from 15 residues. Germline lookup yields CDR1 SGHNT and CDR2 YYREEE (reference sequence). V lost 0 bases, J lost 5 bases, and 5 bases stayed unmatched. Here the CDR3 DNA reads TGTGCCAGCAGCTTGGCGGGACAGGGAGTTTATGGCTACACCTTC. Amino acid sequence: CASSLAGQGVYGYTF.

The chain carries TRBV18 and TRBJ2-7, with TRBD1 matching 10 bases. V shed 2 bases and J 2 bases; nucleotides not matched to a gene: 6. Germline CDR1 is KGHSH and CDR2 is LQKENI. The CDR3 extends over 16 amino acids. The CDR3 reads CASSPGDRGPPYEQYF. The CDR3 region has the DNA TGTGCCAGCTCACCAGGAGACAGGGGGCCTCCCTACGAGCAGTACTTC.

This sequence joins TRBV27 and TRBJ1-1; TRBD1 matches 7 bases. V lost 5 bases and J lost 5; bases outside the gene matches: 14. CDR3 length equals 16 residues. Germline V gene data show CDR1 as MNHEY and CDR2 as SMNVEV (reference sequence). The CDR3: CASSPSWTGWGTEAFF. The CDR3 nucleotides are TGTGCCAGCAGTCCCTCCTGGACAGGCTGGGGGACTGAAGCTTTCTTT.